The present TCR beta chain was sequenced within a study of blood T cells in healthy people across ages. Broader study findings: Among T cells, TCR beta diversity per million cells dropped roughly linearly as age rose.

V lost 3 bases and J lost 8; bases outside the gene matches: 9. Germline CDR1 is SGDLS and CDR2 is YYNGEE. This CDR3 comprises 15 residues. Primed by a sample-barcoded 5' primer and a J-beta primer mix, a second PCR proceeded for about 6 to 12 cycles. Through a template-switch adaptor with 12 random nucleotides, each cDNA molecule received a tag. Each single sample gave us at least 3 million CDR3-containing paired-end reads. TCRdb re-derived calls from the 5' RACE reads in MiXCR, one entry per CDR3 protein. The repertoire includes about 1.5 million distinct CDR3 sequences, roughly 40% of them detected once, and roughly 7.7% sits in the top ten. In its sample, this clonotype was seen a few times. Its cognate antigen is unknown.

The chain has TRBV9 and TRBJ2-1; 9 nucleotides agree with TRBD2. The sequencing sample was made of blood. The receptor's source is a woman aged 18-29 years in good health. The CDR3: CASSDDSGSWHEQFF. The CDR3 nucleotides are TGTGCCAGCAGCGACGATAGCGGGAGTTGGCATGAGCAGTTCTTC. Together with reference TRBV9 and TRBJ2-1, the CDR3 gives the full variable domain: DSGVTQTPKHLITATGQRVTLRCSPRSGDLSVYWYQQSLDQGLQFLIQYYNGEERAKGNILERFSAQQFPDLHSELNLSSLELGDSALYFCASSDDSGSWHEQFFGPGTRLTVL.